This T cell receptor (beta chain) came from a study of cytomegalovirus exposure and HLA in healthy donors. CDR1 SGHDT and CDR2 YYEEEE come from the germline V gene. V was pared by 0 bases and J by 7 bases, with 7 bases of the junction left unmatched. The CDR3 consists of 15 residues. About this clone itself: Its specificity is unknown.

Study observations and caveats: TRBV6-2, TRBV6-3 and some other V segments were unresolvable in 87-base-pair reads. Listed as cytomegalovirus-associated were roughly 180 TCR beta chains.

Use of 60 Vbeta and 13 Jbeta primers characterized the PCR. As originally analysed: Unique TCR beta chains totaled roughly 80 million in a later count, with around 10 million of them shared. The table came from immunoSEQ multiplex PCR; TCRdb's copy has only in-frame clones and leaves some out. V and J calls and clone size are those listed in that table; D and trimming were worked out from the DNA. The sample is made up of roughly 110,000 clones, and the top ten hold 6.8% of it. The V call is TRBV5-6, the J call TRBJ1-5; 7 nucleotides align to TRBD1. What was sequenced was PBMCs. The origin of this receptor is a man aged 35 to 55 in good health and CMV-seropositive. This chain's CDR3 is CASSLGSGGRQPQHF. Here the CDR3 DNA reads TGTGCCAGCAGCTTGGGGTCAGGGGGGCGGCAGCCCCAGCATTTT.